This T cell receptor (beta chain) was sequenced in a study of regulatory T cells in long-lasting Graves disease. V gave up 4 bases and J gave up 6 bases; unmatched junction bases: 17. The CDR3 is 17 amino acids. The V gene's germline CDR1 is SEHNR and CDR2 FQNEAQ (reference sequence). Time point: newly diagnosed GD, antithyroid drugs for less than 3 months. With RNA extracted from PBMCs as input, the TCR library was made. Building the TCR beta libraries relied on iRepertoire HTBI primers, and CDR3 regions underwent Arm-PCR. TCRdb reprocessed the multiplex PCR reads via MiXCR and lists one record per CDR3 protein. The sample shows about half a million distinct CDR3 sequences, around 13% of them seen only once. This clonotype has at least ten counts. A further study also used this sample, focusing on T cells in Graves' hyperthyroidism and ophthalmopathy. From that second work: The authors deemed Graves' hyperthyroidism stable absent ophthalmopathy progression within 18 months.

The source was peripheral blood mononuclear cells (PBMCs), collected at new diagnosis, from a patient treated with antithyroid drugs. The TCR was taken from a woman aged 25 to 45 with Graves disease. The chain joins TRBV7-9 to TRBJ1-2; 7 nucleotides align to TRBD1. In DNA form, the CDR3 reads TGTGCCAGCAGCTACAGACCCGACAGGGCTTTCGTCAATGGCTACACCTTC. Protein: CASSYRPDRAFVNGYTF.